A selection of T cell receptor beta chains follows, all from one sample in a study of blood T cell repertoires in COVID-19. Generated by immunoSEQ multiplex PCR, the TCRdb table keeps only in-frame clones and is missing some. The repertoire holds about 260,000 clones, with over 70% as singletons. Sequenced sample: PBMCs or T cells enriched from blood (not recorded which). The receptors here all came from a woman in her thirties or forties who had been exposed to COVID-19. The CDR3 runs from the conserved cysteine through the conserved F or W. Fields, in order: D gene, clone size, V gene, J gene, CDR3 protein, CDR3 DNA. A D gene is named only where the DNA matches it firmly. Clone size, where shown, is once, few, many, or a class for clones that have expanded.

>TRBD2|.|TRBV5-6|TRBJ2-1
CASSLELAGAWGEQFF
TGTGCCAGCAGCTTGGAACTAGCGGGGGCCTGGGGTGAGCAGTTCTTC
>.|.|TRBV5-4|TRBJ1-2
CASSLGAGVYGYTF
TGTGCCAGCAGCTTGGGTGCGGGAGTCTATGGCTACACCTTC
>TRBD2|.|TRBV4-1|TRBJ2-5
CASSQPTSGKETQYF
TGCGCCAGCAGCCAACCGACTAGCGGGAAAGAGACCCAGTACTTC
>.|.|TRBV18|TRBJ1-4
CASSPGGINEKLFF
TGTGCCAGCTCACCAGGGGGGATAAATGAAAAACTGTTTTTT
>TRBD1|.|TRBV29-1|TRBJ1-2
CSVAQGAGYGYTF
TGCAGCGTTGCCCAGGGGGCAGGCTATGGCTACACCTTC
>TRBD2|.|TRBV19|TRBJ2-2
CASGRERTGELFF
TGTGCCAGTGGGAGGGAGCGTACCGGGGAGCTGTTTTTT
>TRBD1|once|TRBV11-2|TRBJ2-1
CASSLGQGDYNEQFF
TGTGCCAGCAGCCTGGGACAGGGGGACTACAATGAGCAGTTCTTC
>.|.|TRBV7-2|TRBJ1-4
CASSSSSWSEKLFF
TGTGCCAGCAGCTCCTCCAGTTGGAGTGAAAAACTGTTTTTT
>TRBD2|.|TRBV4-2|TRBJ2-1
CASSLNPLAGAGNEQFF
TGTGCCAGCAGCCTAAACCCTCTAGCGGGGGCGGGCAATGAGCAGTTCTTC
>TRBD1|.|TRBV2|TRBJ1-3
CASSEGKGAGNTIYF
TGTGCCAGCAGTGAAGGGAAGGGGGCCGGAAACACCATATATTTT
>TRBD1|many|TRBV3-1/TRBV3-2|TRBJ2-7
CASSLGIPGQGTYEQYF
TGTGCCAGCAGCCTTGGCATCCCGGGACAGGGCACCTACGAGCAGTACTTC
>TRBD2|few|TRBV11-3|TRBJ2-1
CASRISLAGGGNEQFF
TGTGCCAGCAGGATCTCTCTAGCGGGAGGAGGGAATGAGCAGTTCTTC
>.|once|TRBV28|TRBJ1-1
CASRTAGALNTEAFF
TGTGCCAGCAGGACGGCAGGGGCTTTGAACACTGAAGCTTTCTTT
>.|.|TRBV28|TRBJ1-4
CASSPTGRGEKLFF
TGTGCCAGCAGCCCTACAGGGCGGGGGGAAAAACTGTTTTTT
>.|.|TRBV9|TRBJ2-6
CASSPPGRGPGANVLTF
TGTGCCAGCAGCCCACCCGGCAGGGGACCTGGGGCCAACGTCCTGACTTTC
>.|.|TRBV28|TRBJ2-7
CASSLSFILSSYEQYF
TGTGCCAGCAGTTTGAGTTTTATATTAAGCTCCTACGAGCAGTACTTC
>.|once|TRBV27|TRBJ1-2
CASSSDRSYGYTF
TGTGCCAGCAGTTCCGACAGGTCCTATGGCTACACCTTC
>TRBD1|.|TRBV10-3|TRBJ1-5
CAISKTGTGQPQHF
TGTGCCATCAGTAAGACAGGGACGGGGCAGCCCCAGCATTTT
>.|.|TRBV4-1|TRBJ1-2
CASSQDLDTVNYGYTF
TGCGCCAGCAGCCAAGACTTGGACACCGTAAACTATGGCTACACCTTC
>.|.|TRBV4-1|TRBJ1-1
CASSQFGGSFDAFF
TGCGCCAGCAGCCAATTTGGCGGGAGTTTCGACGCTTTCTTT
>.|.|TRBV11-1|TRBJ2-2
CASSNRTVGELFF
TGTGCCAGCAGCAACCGGACAGTCGGGGAGCTGTTTTTT
>TRBD1|once|TRBV28|TRBJ1-6
CASIPFFLRDSANSPLHF
TGTGCCAGCATCCCTTTTTTTCTCCGGGACAGCGCAAATTCACCCCTCCACTTT
>TRBD1|.|TRBV7-2|TRBJ1-6
CASSLRGTGRSPLHF
TGTGCCAGCAGCTTAAGGGGGACAGGTCGTTCACCCCTCCACTTT
>TRBD1|.|TRBV7-2|TRBJ2-2
CASSSGTAMNTGELFF
TGTGCCAGCAGCTCTGGGACAGCCATGAACACCGGGGAGCTGTTTTTT
>.|.|TRBV19|TRBJ2-3
CASSSGALWGDTQYF
TGTGCCAGTAGTTCAGGGGCCCTCTGGGGAGATACGCAGTATTTT
>TRBD1|.|TRBV5-4|TRBJ1-2
CASSLGGTGKVGYTF
TGTGCCAGCAGCTTGGGTGGGACAGGGAAGGTCGGCTACACCTTC
>TRBD1|.|TRBV28|TRBJ1-2
CASRGTGVSNYGYTF
TGTGCCAGCAGGGGGACAGGGGTATCTAACTATGGCTACACCTTC
>.|once|TRBV11-3|TRBJ2-5
CASSLASGVETQYF
TGTGCCAGCAGCTTAGCCTCGGGGGTTGAGACCCAGTACTTC
>.|few|TRBV28|TRBJ1-6
CASSSPGGTYNSPLHF
TGTGCCAGCAGTTCACCGGGGGGCACCTATAATTCACCCCTCCACTTT
>.|.|TRBV2|TRBJ1-6
CAGNSLFNSPLHF
TGTGCCGGAAACAGCCTTTTTAATTCACCCCTCCACTTT
>.|.|TRBV5-1|TRBJ2-4
CASSLGPFAIQYF
TGTGCCAGCAGCCTGGGTCCCTTTGCGATTCAGTACTTC
>.|.|TRBV19|TRBJ2-3
CASSNRVTDTQYF
TGTGCCAGTAGTAACAGGGTCACAGATACGCAGTATTTT
>.|.|TRBV11-3|TRBJ2-1
CASRSEPGLGPNEQFF
TGTGCCAGCAGGTCCGAACCGGGACTGGGACCCAATGAGCAGTTCTTC
>TRBD1|.|TRBV7-9|TRBJ2-2
CASSLATGGSTGELFF
TGTGCCAGCAGCTTAGCGACAGGGGGTTCTACCGGGGAGCTGTTTTTT